This T cell receptor beta chain comes out of a study of monozygotic twins with inflammatory bowel disease. TCRdb reanalyzed the 5' RACE reads and collapses them to one entry per CDR3 protein, without DNA. The table for this sample gives approximately 45,000 distinct CDR3 sequences. The CDR3 covers 15 residues. The germline V gene has CDR1 MNHNS and CDR2 SASEGT. The V and J genes are TRBV6-1 and TRBJ2-2; no DNA is available, so the TRBD1 call from TCRdb remains unchecked. The source material was blood. The clonotype originates from a human donor with ulcerative colitis or Crohn's disease, or a healthy co-twin of an affected twin (not recorded which). CDR3: CASSPGNPNTGELFF.